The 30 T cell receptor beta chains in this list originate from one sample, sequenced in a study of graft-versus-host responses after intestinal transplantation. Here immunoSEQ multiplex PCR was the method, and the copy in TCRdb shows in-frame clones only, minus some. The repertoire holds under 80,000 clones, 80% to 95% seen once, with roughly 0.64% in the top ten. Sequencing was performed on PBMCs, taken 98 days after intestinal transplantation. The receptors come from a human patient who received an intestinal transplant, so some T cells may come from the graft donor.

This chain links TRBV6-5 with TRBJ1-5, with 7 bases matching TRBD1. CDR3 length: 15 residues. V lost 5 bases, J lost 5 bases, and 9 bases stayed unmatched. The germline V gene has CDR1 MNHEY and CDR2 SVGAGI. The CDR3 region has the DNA TGTGCCAGCAGTGGCCGGAAGGGGGCCGATCAGCCCCAGCATTTT. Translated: CASSGRKGADQPQHF.

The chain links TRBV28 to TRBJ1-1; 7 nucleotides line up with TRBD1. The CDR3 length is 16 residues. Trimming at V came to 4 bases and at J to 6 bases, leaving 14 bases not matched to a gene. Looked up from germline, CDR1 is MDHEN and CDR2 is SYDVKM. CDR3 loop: CASSSTGASREAEAFF. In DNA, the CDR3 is TGTGCCAGCAGTTCCACAGGGGCCTCCCGGGAAGCTGAAGCTTTCTTT.

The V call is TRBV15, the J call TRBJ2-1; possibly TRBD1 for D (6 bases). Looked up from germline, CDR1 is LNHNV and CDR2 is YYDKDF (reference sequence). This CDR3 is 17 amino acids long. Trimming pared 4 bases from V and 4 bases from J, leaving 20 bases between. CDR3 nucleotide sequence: TGTGCCACCAGCACTGATATGGGGACACAGACTTACAATGAGCAGTTCTTC. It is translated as CATSTDMGTQTYNEQFF.

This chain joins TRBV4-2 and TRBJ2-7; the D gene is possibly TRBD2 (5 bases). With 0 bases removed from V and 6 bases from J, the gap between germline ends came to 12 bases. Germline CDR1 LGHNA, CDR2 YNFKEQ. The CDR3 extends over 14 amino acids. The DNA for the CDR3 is TGTGCCAGCAGCCAAGAGGGAACGAGCGGCGAGCAGTACTTC. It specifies CASSQEGTSGEQYF.

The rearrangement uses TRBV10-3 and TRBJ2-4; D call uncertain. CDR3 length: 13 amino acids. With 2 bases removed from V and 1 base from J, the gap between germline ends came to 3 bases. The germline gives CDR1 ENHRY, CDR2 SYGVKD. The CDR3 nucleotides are TGTGCCATCAGTGAGCAGGCCAAAAACATTCAGTACTTC. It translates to CAISEQAKNIQYF.

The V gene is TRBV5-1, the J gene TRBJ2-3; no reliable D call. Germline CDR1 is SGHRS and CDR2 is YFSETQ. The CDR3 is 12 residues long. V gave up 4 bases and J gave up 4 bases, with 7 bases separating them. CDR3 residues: CASSIPADTQYF. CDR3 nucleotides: TGCGCCAGCAGCATTCCCGCAGATACGCAGTATTTT.

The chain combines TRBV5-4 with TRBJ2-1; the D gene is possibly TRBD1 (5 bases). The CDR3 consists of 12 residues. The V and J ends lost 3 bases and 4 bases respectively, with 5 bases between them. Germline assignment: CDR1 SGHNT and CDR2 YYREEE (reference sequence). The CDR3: CASSWTYNEQFF. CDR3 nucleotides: TGTGCCAGCAGCTGGACATACAATGAGCAGTTCTTC.

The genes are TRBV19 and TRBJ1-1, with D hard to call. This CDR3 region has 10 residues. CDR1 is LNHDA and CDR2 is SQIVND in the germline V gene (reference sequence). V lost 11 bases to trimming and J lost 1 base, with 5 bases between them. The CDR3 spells CAGPNTEAFF. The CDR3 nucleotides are TGTGCCGGGCCGAACACTGAAGCTTTCTTT.

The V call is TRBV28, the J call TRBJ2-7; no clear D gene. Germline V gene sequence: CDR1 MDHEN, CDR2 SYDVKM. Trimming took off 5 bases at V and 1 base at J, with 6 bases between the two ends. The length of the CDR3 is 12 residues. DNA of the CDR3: TGTGCCAGCAGTCCACTTTCCTACGAGCAGTACTTC. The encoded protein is CASSPLSYEQYF.

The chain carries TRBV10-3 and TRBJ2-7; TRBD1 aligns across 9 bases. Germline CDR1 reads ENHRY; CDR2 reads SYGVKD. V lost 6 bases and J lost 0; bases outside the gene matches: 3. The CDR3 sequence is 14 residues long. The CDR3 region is CAISRGQGSYEQYF. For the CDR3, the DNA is TGTGCCATCAGCCGGGGACAGGGCTCCTACGAGCAGTACTTC.

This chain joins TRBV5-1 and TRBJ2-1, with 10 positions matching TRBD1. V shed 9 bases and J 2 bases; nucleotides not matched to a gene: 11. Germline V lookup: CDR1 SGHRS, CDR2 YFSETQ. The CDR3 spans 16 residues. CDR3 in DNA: TGCGCCAACAATCGACAGGGGGCGAATGCCTACAATGAGCAGTTCTTC. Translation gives CANNRQGANAYNEQFF.

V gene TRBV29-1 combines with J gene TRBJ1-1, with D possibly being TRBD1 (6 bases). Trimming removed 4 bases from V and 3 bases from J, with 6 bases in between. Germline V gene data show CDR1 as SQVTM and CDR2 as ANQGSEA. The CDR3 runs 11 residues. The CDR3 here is CSVGGHTEAFF. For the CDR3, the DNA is TGCAGCGTTGGGGGGCACACTGAAGCTTTCTTT.

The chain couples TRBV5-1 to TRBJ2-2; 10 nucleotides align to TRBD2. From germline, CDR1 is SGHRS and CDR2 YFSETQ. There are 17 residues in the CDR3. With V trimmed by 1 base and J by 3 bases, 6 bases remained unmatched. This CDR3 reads CASSLISGRAYTGELFF. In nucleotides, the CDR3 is TGCGCCAGCAGCTTGATAAGCGGGAGGGCCTACACCGGGGAGCTGTTTTTT.

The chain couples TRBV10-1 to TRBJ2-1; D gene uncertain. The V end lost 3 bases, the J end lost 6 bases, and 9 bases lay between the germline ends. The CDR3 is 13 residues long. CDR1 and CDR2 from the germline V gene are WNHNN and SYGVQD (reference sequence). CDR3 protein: CASSDGRFNEQFF. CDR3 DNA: TGCGCCAGCAGTGACGGCAGATTCAATGAGCAGTTCTTC.

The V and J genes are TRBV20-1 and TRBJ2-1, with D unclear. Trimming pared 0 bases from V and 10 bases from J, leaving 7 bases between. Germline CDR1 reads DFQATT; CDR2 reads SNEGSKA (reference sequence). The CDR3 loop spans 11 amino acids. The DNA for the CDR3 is TGCAGTGCTAGAGATTTGAGGGAGCAGTTCTTC. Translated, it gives CSARDLREQFF.

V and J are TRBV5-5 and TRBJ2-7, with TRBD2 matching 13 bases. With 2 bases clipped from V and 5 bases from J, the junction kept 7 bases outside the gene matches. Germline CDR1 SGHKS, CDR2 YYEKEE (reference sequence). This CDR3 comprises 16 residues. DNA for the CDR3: TGTGCCAGCAGCTTACGGCCCGGGACTAGCGGGGACGAGCAGTACTTC. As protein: CASSLRPGTSGDEQYF.

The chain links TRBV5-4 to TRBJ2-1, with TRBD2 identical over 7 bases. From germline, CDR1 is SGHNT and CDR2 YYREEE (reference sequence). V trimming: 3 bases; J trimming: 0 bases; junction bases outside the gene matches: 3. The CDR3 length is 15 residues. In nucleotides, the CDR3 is TGTGCCAGCAGCTCCGGACTAGACTCCTACAATGAGCAGTTCTTC. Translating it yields CASSSGLDSYNEQFF. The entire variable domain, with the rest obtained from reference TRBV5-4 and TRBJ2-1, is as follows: ETGVTQSPTHLIKTRGQQVTLRCSSQSGHNTVSWYQQALGQGPQFIFQYYREEENGRGNFPPRFSGLQFPNYSSELNVNALELDDSALYLCASSSGLDSYNEQFFGPGTRLTVL.

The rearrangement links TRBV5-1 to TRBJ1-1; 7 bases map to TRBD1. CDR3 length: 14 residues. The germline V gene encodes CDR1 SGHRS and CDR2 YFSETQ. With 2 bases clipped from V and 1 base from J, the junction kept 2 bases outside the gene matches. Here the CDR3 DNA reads TGCGCCAGCAGCTTTTGGACAGGGAACACTGAAGCTTTCTTT. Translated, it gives CASSFWTGNTEAFF.

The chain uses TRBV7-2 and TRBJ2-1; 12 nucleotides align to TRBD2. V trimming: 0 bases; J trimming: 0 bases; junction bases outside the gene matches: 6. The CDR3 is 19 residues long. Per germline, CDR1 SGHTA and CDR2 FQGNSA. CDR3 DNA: TGTGCCAGCAGCTTAGCGCTAGCGGGGGGGCTGAGCTCCTACAATGAGCAGTTCTTC. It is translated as CASSLALAGGLSSYNEQFF.

The CDR3 sequence is CASSYSMNTEAFF. CDR3 nucleotide sequence: TGTGCCAGCAGTTACTCAATGAACACTGAAGCTTTCTTT. The chain uses TRBV6-6 and TRBJ1-1; D not resolved. V gave up 0 bases and J gave up 0 bases, with 2 bases separating them. The CDR3 consists of 13 residues. Germline assignment: CDR1 MNHNY and CDR2 SVGAGI (reference sequence).

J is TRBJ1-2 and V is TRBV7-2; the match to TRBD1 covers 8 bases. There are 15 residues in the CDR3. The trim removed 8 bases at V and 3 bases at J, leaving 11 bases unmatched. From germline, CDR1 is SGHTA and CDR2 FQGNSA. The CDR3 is CASLPPPGQDYGYTF. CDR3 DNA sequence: TGTGCCAGCCTCCCACCACCGGGACAGGACTATGGCTACACCTTC.

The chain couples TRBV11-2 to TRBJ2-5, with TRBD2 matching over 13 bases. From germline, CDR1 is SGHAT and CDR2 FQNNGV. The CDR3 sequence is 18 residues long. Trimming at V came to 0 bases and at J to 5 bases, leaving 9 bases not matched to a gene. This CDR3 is CASSLDHLGLAGSETQYF. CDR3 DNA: TGTGCCAGCAGCTTAGATCACCTGGGACTAGCGGGGTCGGAGACCCAGTACTTC.

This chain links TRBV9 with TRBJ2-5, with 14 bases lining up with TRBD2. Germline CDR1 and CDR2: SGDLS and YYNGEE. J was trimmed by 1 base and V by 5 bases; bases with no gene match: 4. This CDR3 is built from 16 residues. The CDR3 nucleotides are TGTGCCAGCAGTTCCGGACTAGCGGGAGGCCAAGAGACCCAGTACTTC. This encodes CASSSGLAGGQETQYF. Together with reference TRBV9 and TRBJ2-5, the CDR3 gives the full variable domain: DSGVTQTPKHLITATGQRVTLRCSPRSGDLSVYWYQQSLDQGLQFLIQYYNGEERAKGNILERFSAQQFPDLHSELNLSSLELGDSALYFCASSSGLAGGQETQYFGPGTRLLVL.

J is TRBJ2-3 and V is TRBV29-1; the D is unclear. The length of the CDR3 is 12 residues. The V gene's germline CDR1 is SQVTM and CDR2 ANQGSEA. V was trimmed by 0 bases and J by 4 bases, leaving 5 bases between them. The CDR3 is CSVEEVADTQYF. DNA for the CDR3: TGCAGCGTTGAAGAGGTCGCAGATACGCAGTATTTT.

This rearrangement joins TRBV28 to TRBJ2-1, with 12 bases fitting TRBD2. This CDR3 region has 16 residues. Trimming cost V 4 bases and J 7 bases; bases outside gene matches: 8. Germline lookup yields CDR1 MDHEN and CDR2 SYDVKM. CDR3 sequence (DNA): TGTGCCAGCAGTTCACGGACTAGCGGGATCGAGAATGAGCAGTTCTTC. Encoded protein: CASSSRTSGIENEQFF.

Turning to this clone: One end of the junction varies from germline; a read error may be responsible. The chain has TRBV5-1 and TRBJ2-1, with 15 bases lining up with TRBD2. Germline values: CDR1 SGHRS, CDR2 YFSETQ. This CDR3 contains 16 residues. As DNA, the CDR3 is TGCACCAGCAGCTTGCGGACTAGCGGGGGGGCCGCTGAGCAGTTCTTC. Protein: CTSSLRTSGGAAEQFF.

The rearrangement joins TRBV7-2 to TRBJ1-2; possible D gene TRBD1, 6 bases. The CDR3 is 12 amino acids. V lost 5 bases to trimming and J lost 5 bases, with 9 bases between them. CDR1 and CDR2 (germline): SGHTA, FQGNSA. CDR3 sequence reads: CASSRTEYGYTF. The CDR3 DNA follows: TGTGCCAGCAGCCGGACAGAGTATGGCTACACCTTC. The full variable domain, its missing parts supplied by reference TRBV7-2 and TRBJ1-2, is GAGVSQSPSNKVTEKGKDVELRCDPISGHTALYWYRQSLGQGLEFLIYFQGNSAPDKSGLPSDRFSAERTGGSVSTLTIQRTQQEDSAVYLCASSRTEYGYTFGSGTRLTVV.

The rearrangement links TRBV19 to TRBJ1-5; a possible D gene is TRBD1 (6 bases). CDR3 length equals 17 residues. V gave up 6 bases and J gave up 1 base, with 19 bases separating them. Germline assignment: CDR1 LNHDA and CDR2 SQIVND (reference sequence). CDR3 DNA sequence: TGTGCCAGTAGCTCGACAGGCAAGGAGCAGAGCAATCAGCCCCAGCATTTT. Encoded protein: CASSSTGKEQSNQPQHF.

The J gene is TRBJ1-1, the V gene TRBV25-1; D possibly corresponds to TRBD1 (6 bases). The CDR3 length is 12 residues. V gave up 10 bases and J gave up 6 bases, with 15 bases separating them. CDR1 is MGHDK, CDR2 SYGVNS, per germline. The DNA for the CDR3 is TGTGCCACACAGGGTCGTGTGGCTGAAGCTTTCTTT. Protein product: CATQGRVAEAFF. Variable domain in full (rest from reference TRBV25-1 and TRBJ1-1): EADIYQTPRYLVIGTGKKITLECSQTMGHDKMYWYQQDPGMELHLIHYSYGVNSTEKGDLSSESTVSRIRTEHFPLTLESARPSHTSQYLCATQGRVAEAFFGQGTRLTVV.

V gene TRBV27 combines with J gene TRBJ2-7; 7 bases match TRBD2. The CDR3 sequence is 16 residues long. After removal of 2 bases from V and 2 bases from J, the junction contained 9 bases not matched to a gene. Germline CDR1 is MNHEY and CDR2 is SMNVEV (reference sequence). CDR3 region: CASSLSGGEVTYEQYF. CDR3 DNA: TGTGCCAGCAGTTTAAGTGGGGGGGAGGTTACCTACGAGCAGTACTTC.